What follows describes a single T cell receptor beta chain. The sample comes from a study of blood T cell repertoires in COVID-19. Authors' analysis steps: Researchers report that nucleated cell counts were estimated from reference gene primer amplification. TCRdb's table, derived via immunoSEQ multiplex PCR, lists solely in-frame clones and lacks some. The V and J calls and clone size come from that table; D and trimming were worked out from the DNA. The sample lists roughly 270,000 clones, around 90% occurring once. In germline, CDR1 is SGHVS, CDR2 FQNEAQ. V was trimmed by 0 bases and J by 5 bases, leaving 10 bases between them. The CDR3 has 14 residues.

The specimen was peripheral blood. V is TRBV7-8 and J is TRBJ1-2; D not certain. This clonotype was obtained from a man between 18 and 35 years old with active or convalescent COVID-19. This CDR3 reads CASSLALSSYGYTF. The CDR3 nucleotides are TGTGCCAGCAGCTTAGCGCTATCGAGTTATGGCTACACCTTC.